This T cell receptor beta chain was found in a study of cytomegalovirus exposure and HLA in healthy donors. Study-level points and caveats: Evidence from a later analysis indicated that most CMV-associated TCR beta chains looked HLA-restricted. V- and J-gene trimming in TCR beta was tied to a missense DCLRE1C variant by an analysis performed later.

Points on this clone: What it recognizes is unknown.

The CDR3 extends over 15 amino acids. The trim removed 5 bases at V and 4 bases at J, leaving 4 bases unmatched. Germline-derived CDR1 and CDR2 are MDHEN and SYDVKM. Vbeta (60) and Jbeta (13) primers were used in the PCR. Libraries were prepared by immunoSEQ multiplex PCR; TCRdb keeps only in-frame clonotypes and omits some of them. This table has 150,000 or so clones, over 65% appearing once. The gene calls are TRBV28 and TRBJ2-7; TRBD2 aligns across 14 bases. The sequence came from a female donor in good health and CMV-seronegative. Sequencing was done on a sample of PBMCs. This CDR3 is CASSEGTSGRYEQYF. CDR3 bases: TGTGCCAGCAGTGAAGGGACTAGCGGGAGATACGAGCAGTACTTC.